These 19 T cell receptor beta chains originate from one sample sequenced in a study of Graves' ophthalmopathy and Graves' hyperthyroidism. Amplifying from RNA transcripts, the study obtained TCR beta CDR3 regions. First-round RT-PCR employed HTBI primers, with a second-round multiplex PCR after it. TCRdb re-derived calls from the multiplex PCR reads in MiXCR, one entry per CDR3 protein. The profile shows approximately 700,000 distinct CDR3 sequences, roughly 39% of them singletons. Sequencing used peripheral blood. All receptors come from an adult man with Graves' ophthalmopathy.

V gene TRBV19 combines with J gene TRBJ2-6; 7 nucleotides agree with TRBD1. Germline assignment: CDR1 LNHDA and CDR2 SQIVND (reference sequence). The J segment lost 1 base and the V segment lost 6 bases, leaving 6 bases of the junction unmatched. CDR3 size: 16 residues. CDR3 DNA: TGTGCCAGTAGACCCGGGACAGCTTCTGGGGCCAACGTCCTGACTTTC. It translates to CASRPGTASGANVLTF.

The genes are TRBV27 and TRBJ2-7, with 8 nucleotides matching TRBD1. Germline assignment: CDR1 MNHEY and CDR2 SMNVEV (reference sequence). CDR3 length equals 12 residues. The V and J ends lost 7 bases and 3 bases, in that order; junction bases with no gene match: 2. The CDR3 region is CASTGQGYEQYF. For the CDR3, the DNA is TGTGCCAGCACCGGACAGGGCTACGAGCAGTACTTC.

The CDR3 coding sequence is TGTGCCAGCAGCTTTCGGGTAGCGGAGTACCAAGAGACCCAGTACTTC. Its protein is CASSFRVAEYQETQYF. The chain links TRBV7-8 to TRBJ2-5; D is possibly TRBD2 (6 bases). V lost 3 bases, J lost 0 bases, and 14 bases lay in between. There are 16 residues in the CDR3. Germline CDR1 reads SGHVS; CDR2 reads FQNEAQ. The full variable domain, in which reference TRBV7-8 and TRBJ2-5 provide the parts outside the CDR3, is GAGVSQSPRYKVAKRGQDVALRCDPISGHVSLFWYQQALGQGPEFLTYFQNEAQLDKSGLPSDRFFAERPEGSVSTLKIQRTQQEDSAVYLCASSFRVAEYQETQYFGPGTRLLVL.

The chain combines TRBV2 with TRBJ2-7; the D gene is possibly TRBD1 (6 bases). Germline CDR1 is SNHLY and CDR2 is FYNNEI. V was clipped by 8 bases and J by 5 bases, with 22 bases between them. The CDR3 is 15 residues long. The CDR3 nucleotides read TGTGCCAGCTCACAGGGTTTTGGGACGGCCGACGAGCAGTACTTC. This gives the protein CASSQGFGTADEQYF.

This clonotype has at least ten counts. CDR3 loop: CASSDAGTLNTEAFF. CDR3 DNA: TGTGCCAGCTCAGACGCAGGGACGTTGAACACTGAAGCTTTCTTT. The chain employs TRBV10-3 and TRBJ1-1; perhaps TRBD1 as D (5 bases). V was pared by 10 bases and J by 0 bases, with 18 bases between. Per germline, CDR1 ENHRY and CDR2 SYGVKD. The CDR3 totals 15 residues.

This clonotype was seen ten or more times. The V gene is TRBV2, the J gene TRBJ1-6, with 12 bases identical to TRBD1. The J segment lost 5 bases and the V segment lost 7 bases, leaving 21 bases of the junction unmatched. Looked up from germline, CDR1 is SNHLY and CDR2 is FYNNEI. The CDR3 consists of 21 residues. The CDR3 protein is CASTNYPRDRGPLSDNSPLHF. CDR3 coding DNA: TGTGCCAGCACAAACTACCCTCGGGACAGGGGGCCACTCTCGGATAATTCACCCCTCCACTTT.

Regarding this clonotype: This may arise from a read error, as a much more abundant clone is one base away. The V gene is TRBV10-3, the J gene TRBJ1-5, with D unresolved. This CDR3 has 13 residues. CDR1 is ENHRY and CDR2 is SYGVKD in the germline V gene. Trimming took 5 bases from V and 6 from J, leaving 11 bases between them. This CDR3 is CAISYSIGQPQHF. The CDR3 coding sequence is TGTGCCATCAGTTACTCAATTGGTCAGCCCCAGCATTTT.

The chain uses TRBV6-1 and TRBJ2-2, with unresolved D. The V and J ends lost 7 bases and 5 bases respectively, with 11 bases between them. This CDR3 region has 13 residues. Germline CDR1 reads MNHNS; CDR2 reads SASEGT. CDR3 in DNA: TGTGCCAGCACGAAGCTGCTAACCGGGGAGCTGTTTTTT. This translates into CASTKLLTGELFF.

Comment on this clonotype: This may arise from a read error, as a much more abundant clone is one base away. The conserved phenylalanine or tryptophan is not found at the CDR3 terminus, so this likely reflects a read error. The CDR3 protein is CASSFQGAGAETQYC. The CDR3 DNA follows: TGCGCCAGCAGCTTTCAAGGCGCGGGGGCAGAGACCCAGTACTGC. The rearrangement links TRBV7-9 to TRBJ2-5; the D gene is possibly TRBD2 (7 bases). This CDR3 has 15 residues. Per the germline V gene, CDR1 is SEHNR and CDR2 is FQNEAQ (reference sequence).

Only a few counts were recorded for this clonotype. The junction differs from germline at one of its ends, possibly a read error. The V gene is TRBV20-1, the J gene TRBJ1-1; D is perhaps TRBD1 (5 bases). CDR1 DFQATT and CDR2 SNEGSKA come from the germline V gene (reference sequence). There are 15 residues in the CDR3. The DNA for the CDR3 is TGCAGTGCTTTCCCCCGGAGGGGTTTTAACACTGAAACTTTCTTT. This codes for CSAFPRRGFNTETFF.

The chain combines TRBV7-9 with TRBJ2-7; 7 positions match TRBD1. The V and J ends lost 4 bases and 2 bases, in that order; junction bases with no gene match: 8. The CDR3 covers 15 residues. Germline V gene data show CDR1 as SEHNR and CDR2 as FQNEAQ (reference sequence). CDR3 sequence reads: CASSSQGQTAYEQYF. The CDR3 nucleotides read TGTGCCAGCAGCTCCCAGGGACAGACAGCCTACGAGCAGTACTTC.

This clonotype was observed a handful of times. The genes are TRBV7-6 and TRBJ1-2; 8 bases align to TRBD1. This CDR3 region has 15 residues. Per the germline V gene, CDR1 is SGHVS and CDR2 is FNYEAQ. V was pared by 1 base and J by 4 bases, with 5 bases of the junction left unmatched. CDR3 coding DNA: TGTGCCAGCAGCTTAGAGGCAGGGGGCGGCTATGGCTACACCTTC. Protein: CASSLEAGGGYGYTF.

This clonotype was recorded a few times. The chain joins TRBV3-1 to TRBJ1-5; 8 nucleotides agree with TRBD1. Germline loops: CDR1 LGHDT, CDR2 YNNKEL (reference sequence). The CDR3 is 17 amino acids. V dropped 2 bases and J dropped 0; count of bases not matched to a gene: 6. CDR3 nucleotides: TGTGCCAGCAGCCAACCCGGGACAGGCTATAGCAATCAGCCCCAGCATTTT. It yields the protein CASSQPGTGYSNQPQHF.

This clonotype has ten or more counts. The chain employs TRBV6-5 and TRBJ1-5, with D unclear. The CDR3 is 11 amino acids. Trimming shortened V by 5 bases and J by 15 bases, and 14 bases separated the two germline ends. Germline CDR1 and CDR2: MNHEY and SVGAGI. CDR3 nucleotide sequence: TGTGCCAGCAGTAACCTCAATGTATGGCATTTT. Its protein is CASSNLNVWHF.

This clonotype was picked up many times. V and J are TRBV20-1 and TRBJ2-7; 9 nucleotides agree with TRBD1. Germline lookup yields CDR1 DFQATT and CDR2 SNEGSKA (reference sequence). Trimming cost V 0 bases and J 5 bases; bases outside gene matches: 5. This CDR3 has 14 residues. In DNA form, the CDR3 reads TGCAGTGCTAGAGATCCAAGACAGGGGGACGAGCAGTACTTC. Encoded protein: CSARDPRQGDEQYF.

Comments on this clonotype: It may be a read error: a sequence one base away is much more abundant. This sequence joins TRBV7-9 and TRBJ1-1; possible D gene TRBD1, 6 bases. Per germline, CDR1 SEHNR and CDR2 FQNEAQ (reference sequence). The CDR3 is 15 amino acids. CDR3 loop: CASSKQGIMNTVAFF. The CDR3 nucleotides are TGTGCCAGCAGTAAGCAGGGGATCATGAACACTGTAGCTTTCTTT.

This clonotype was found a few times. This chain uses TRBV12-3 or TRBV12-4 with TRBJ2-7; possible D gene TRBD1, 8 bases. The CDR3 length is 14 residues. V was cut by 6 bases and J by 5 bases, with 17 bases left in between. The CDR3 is CASRHRGGKNEQYF. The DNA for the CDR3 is TGTGCCAGCAGGCACAGGGGGGGTAAGAACGAGCAGTACTTC.

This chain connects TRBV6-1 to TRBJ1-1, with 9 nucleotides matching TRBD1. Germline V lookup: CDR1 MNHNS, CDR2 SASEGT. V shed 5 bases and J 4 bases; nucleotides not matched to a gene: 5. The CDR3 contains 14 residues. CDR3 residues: CASSLGTGFTEAFF. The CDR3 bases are TGTGCCAGCAGTTTGGGGACAGGGTTCACTGAAGCTTTCTTT.

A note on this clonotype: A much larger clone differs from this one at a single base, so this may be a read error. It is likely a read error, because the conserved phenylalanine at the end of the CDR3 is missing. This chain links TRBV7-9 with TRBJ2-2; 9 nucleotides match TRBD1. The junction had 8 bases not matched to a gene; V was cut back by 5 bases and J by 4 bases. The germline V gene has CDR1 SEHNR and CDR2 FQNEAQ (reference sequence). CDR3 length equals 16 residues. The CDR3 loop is CASSQERDRATGELFL. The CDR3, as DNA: TGTGCCAGCAGCCAAGAAAGGGACAGGGCCACCGGGGAGCTGTTTCTT.